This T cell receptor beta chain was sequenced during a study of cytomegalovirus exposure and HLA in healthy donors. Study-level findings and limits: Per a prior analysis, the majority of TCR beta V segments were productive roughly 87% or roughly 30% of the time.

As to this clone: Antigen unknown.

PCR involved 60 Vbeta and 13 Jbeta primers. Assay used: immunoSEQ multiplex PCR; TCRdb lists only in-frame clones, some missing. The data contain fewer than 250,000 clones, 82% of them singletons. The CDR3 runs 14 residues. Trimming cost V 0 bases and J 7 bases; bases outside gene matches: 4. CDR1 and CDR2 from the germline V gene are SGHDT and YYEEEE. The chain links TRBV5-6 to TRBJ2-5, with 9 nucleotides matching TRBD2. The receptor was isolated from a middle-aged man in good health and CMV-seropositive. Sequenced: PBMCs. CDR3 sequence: CASSLVASGTTQYF. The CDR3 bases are TGTGCCAGCAGCTTGGTGGCTAGCGGGACGACCCAGTACTTC.